A single sample gave rise to the 24 T cell receptor beta chains below, sequenced in a study of OX40 agonist ivuxolimab in advanced cancers. The protocol was immunoSEQ multiplex PCR, while the TCRdb copy is restricted to in-frame clones and leaves out a portion. Of about 39,000 clones detected, about 94% appear once; the ten largest clones hold 20% to 25%. The sequences come from CD4+ or CD8+ T cells sorted from blood, collected in a trial of the OX40 agonist ivuxolimab. The receptors come from an adult with an advanced solid tumor such as melanoma, head and neck, liver or kidney cancer.

The chain recombines TRBV27 with TRBJ2-3; D unresolved. Germline assignment: CDR1 MNHEY and CDR2 SMNVEV (reference sequence). The CDR3 is 14 amino acids. V was clipped by 6 bases and J by 6 bases, with 16 bases between them. Written as DNA, the CDR3 is TGTGCCAGCAGCTCCTCCTCAATTCGGGATACGCAGTATTTT. Translation gives CASSSSSIRDTQYF.

V usage is TRBV11-3 and J usage is TRBJ1-1; 7 bases are shared with TRBD1. V shed 7 bases, J shed 3 bases, and the junction held 5 bases outside the gene matches. CDR1 and CDR2 from the germline V gene are SGHNT and YENEEA. The CDR3 runs to 13 residues. Written as DNA, the CDR3 is TGTGCCAGCACTGTCACAGGGGACACTGAAGCTTTCTTT. Its translation is CASTVTGDTEAFF.

In regard to this clone: The junction does not match germline at one end; this may be a read error. The chain recombines TRBV7-9 with TRBJ2-5; no definite D call. The CDR3 totals 14 residues. Germline values: CDR1 SEHNR, CDR2 FQNEAQ (reference sequence). As DNA, the CDR3 is TGTGTCAGCAGCTTAATCGGCTTACAAGAGACCCAGTACTTC. Amino acid sequence: CVSSLIGLQETQYF.

This chain uses TRBV5-4 with TRBJ2-1, with 11 bases aligning to TRBD2. Looked up from germline, CDR1 is SGHNT and CDR2 is YYREEE (reference sequence). The CDR3 is 17 amino acids. V trimming: 3 bases; J trimming: 8 bases; junction bases outside the gene matches: 13. The CDR3 DNA reads as TGTGCCAGCAGCTCCGTACTAGCGGGAGAGGGGGGCGATGAGCAGTTCTTC. This encodes CASSSVLAGEGGDEQFF.

This chain links TRBV2 with TRBJ2-5; 7 bases fit TRBD2. CDR3 length: 15 amino acids. V lost 1 base and J lost 0; bases outside the gene matches: 2. Looked up from germline, CDR1 is SNHLY and CDR2 is FYNNEI. CDR3 in amino acids: CASSEGGGYQETQYF. CDR3 DNA: TGTGCCAGCAGTGAAGGGGGGGGGTACCAAGAGACCCAGTACTTC.

The chain is built from TRBV11-2 and TRBJ2-2, with 9 bases aligning to TRBD2. The CDR3 length is 17 residues. Germline values: CDR1 SGHAT, CDR2 FQNNGV. Losses at the gene ends were 4 bases for V and 6 bases for J; bases not matched to a gene: 12. This chain's CDR3 is CASSSSPAGGSAGELFF. The CDR3 DNA reads TGTGCCAGCAGCTCCAGCCCAGCGGGAGGATCGGCCGGGGAGCTGTTTTTT.

This clone appeared once. The rearrangement joins TRBV28 to TRBJ1-5, with TRBD1 as a possible D gene (5 bases). V was cut by 9 bases and J by 6 bases, with 15 bases left in between. The germline V gene encodes CDR1 MDHEN and CDR2 SYDVKM. This CDR3 has 13 residues. Here the CDR3 DNA reads TGTGCCAGTTTGTGGCAGGGAGGTCAGCCCCAGCATTTT. Its translation is CASLWQGGQPQHF.

This chain uses TRBV10-3 with TRBJ2-7, with 9 bases that match TRBD1. V was pared by 1 base and J by 2 bases, with 6 bases of the junction left unmatched. This CDR3 region has 16 residues. Germline assignment: CDR1 ENHRY and CDR2 SYGVKD. CDR3 in amino acids: CAISELTGTGTYEQYF. CDR3 in DNA: TGTGCCATCAGTGAGTTGACCGGGACAGGGACCTACGAGCAGTACTTC.

The chain combines TRBV6-1 with TRBJ2-7, with 9 bases lining up with TRBD1. Unmatched junction bases numbered 4, after V lost 10 bases and J lost 0 bases. Germline V CDR1 and CDR2: MNHNS, SASEGT. The CDR3 is 13 amino acids. The CDR3 DNA follows: TGTGCCACCGGACAGGGGAGCTCCTACGAGCAGTACTTC. This sequence encodes CATGQGSSYEQYF.

The chain combines TRBV5-8 with TRBJ2-1; unclear D gene. CDR1 is SGHTS, CDR2 YDEGEE, per germline. V lost 2 bases to trimming and J lost 4 bases, with 13 bases between them. The CDR3 length is 15 residues. The chain's CDR3 is CASSLGPNPYNEQFF. The CDR3 region has the DNA TGTGCCAGCAGCTTAGGGCCCAACCCATACAATGAGCAGTTCTTC.

The chain has TRBV6-5 and TRBJ1-2; D gene unclear. With 4 bases removed from V and 6 bases from J, the gap between germline ends came to 18 bases. The CDR3 consists of 15 residues. The germline gives CDR1 MNHEY, CDR2 SVGAGI. The CDR3 sequence is CASSSEGRLVDGYTF. CDR3 coding DNA: TGTGCCAGCAGTTCCGAAGGGCGCTTGGTGGATGGCTACACCTTC.

This rearrangement joins TRBV4-1 to TRBJ2-4; D possibly corresponds to TRBD2 (6 bases). V gave up 3 bases and J gave up 1 base, with 13 bases separating them. The CDR3 contains 16 residues. Looked up from germline, CDR1 is MGHRA and CDR2 is YSYEKL. In nucleotides, the CDR3 is TGCGCCAGCAGCCAGGGGCGGGGTGGGGCCAAAAACATTCAGTACTTC. As protein: CASSQGRGGAKNIQYF.

As regards this clone: The identical CDR3 is also encoded by other nucleotide sequences in the sample. The genes are TRBV9 and TRBJ2-3; unclear D gene. Trimming cost V 2 bases and J 0 bases, with 10 bases left between them. The CDR3 has 15 amino acids. Germline V gene sequence: CDR1 SGDLS, CDR2 YYNGEE. The CDR3 nucleotides read TGTGCCAGCAGCGTCGGCGGCTATAGCACAGATACGCAGTATTTT. Its translation: CASSVGGYSTDTQYF. The full variable domain, completed using reference TRBV9 and TRBJ2-3, is DSGVTQTPKHLITATGQRVTLRCSPRSGDLSVYWYQQSLDQGLQFLIQYYNGEERAKGNILERFSAQQFPDLHSELNLSSLELGDSALYFCASSVGGYSTDTQYFGPGTRLTVL.

The V and J genes are TRBV28 and TRBJ2-5; D remains ambiguous. Trimming left V 6 bases short and J 1 base short, with 12 bases between. This CDR3 spans 14 amino acids. CDR1 and CDR2 from the germline V gene are MDHEN and SYDVKM. The CDR3 DNA reads TGTGCCAGCAGCCGACCAGGCCGCCAAGAGACCCAGTACTTC. Its translation is CASSRPGRQETQYF.

The V gene is TRBV11-3, the J gene TRBJ2-1; possibly TRBD2 for D (6 bases). The V end lost 2 bases, the J end lost 4 bases, and 12 bases lay between the germline ends. Per the germline V gene, CDR1 is SGHNT and CDR2 is YENEEA. CDR3 length equals 15 residues. The CDR3 sequence is CASSLNGGAYNEQFF. As DNA, the CDR3 is TGTGCCAGCAGCTTAAACGGGGGAGCTTACAATGAGCAGTTCTTC.

The chain combines TRBV28 with TRBJ2-2; 9 bases line up with TRBD2. The CDR3 consists of 18 residues. Germline V gives CDR1 MDHEN, CDR2 SYDVKM. With V trimmed by 2 bases and J by 4 bases, 11 bases remained unmatched. The CDR3, as DNA: TGTGCCAGCAGTTTACCGCCGGGACTAGCATTGAGCACCGGGGAGCTGTTTTTT. As protein: CASSLPPGLALSTGELFF.

Worth noting for this clone: The same CDR3 is also encoded by other DNA sequences in this sample. The V call is TRBV4-1, the J call TRBJ2-7, with TRBD2 identical over 8 bases. The CDR3 contains 15 residues. Germline CDR1 and CDR2: MGHRA and YSYEKL. J lost 1 base, V lost 4 bases, and 6 bases had no gene match. The CDR3 region is CASSLTSDLSYEQYF. The CDR3 DNA is TGCGCCAGCAGCCTGACTAGCGACCTATCCTACGAGCAGTACTTC.

This rearrangement joins TRBV25-1 to TRBJ2-5, with D possibly TRBD1 on 6 matching bases. The CDR3 is 17 amino acids. CDR1 and CDR2 from the germline V gene are MGHDK and SYGVNS. Between the trimmed V and J ends, which lost 7 bases and 3 bases, there was a span of 24 bases. CDR3 sequence (DNA): TGTGCCAGCACCGAATCCCCGGCAGGGGCCCTGGAAGAGACCCAGTACTTC. Amino acid sequence: CASTESPAGALEETQYF.

The chain employs TRBV27 and TRBJ2-7, with 9 positions matching TRBD1. The CDR3 consists of 15 residues. Germline assignment: CDR1 MNHEY and CDR2 SMNVEV (reference sequence). Trimming at V came to 3 bases and at J to 1 base, leaving 4 bases not matched to a gene. CDR3 amino acids: CASSFSGTGSYEQYF. CDR3 DNA: TGTGCCAGCAGTTTCTCCGGGACAGGGTCCTACGAGCAGTACTTC.

The rearrangement joins TRBV11-2 to TRBJ2-5, with D possibly being TRBD2 (5 bases). The CDR3 extends over 12 amino acids. CDR1 and CDR2 (germline): SGHAT, FQNNGV. V lost 4 bases to trimming and J lost 4 bases, with 7 bases between them. This CDR3 is CASSYSGETQYF. DNA of the CDR3: TGTGCCAGCAGCTACAGCGGAGAGACCCAGTACTTC.

The gene calls are TRBV7-9 and TRBJ1-3; no firm D call. Germline loops: CDR1 SEHNR, CDR2 FQNEAQ (reference sequence). V was clipped by 4 bases and J by 0 bases, with 7 bases between them. CDR3 length: 14 residues. The DNA for the CDR3 is TGTGCCAGCAGCTCGCCCGGCTCTGGAAACACCATATATTTT. It encodes CASSSPGSGNTIYF.

The rearrangement links TRBV2 to TRBJ1-1; perhaps TRBD1 as D (5 bases). V was trimmed by 4 bases and J by 6 bases, leaving 30 bases between them. Germline V gene lookup returns CDR1 SNHLY and CDR2 FYNNEI. The CDR3 is made up of 19 amino acids. The CDR3 bases are TGTGCCAGCAGTGGCGCTAGGGACTCGCAGGAATTCTTGATCGCTGAAGCTTTCTTT. Translating gives CASSGARDSQEFLIAEAFF.

This clone appeared once. The chain is built from TRBV27 and TRBJ1-2; 10 bases line up with TRBD1. The germline V gene encodes CDR1 MNHEY and CDR2 SMNVEV (reference sequence). CDR3 length equals 15 residues. Trimming took 6 bases from V and 4 from J; bases not matched to a gene: 8. The CDR3 bases are TGTGCCAGCAGACAAGGGACAGGGGCCTCCTATGGCTACACCTTC. Protein product: CASRQGTGASYGYTF.

This chain joins TRBV28 and TRBJ1-1; 7 bases agree with TRBD1. Germline V gene data show CDR1 as MDHEN and CDR2 as SYDVKM. J lost 7 bases, V lost 5 bases, and 7 bases had no gene match. The CDR3 totals 13 residues. DNA for the CDR3: TGTGCCAGCAGTCGACAGGGATCTCTTGAAGCTTTCTTT. Its translation: CASSRQGSLEAFF.